Below are 16 T cell receptor beta chains sequenced from a single sample in a study of shared clonotypes between healthy human individuals (dated by TCRdb to about 2020). The library relied on the immunoSEQ multiplex PCR assay. Held by TCRdb, this immuneACCESS table contains in-frame sequences only and omits some clones. Under half of the omission traces to an unresolved V gene where checked; the cause of the rest is unknown. The sample table contains about 380,000 clones; only one count was recorded for just over 95% of them. The top ten clonotypes cover about 0.32% of the sample. The sample taken for sequencing was memory CD8+ T cells sorted from blood. The sample's cell subset or site label, decoded: CD45RO+ cells pooled with CCR7-negative TemRA cells. The receptors shown here come from a man aged 25 to 40 in good health.

On this clone: The same CDR3 is also encoded by other DNA sequences in this sample. The V call is TRBV9, the J call TRBJ2-1, with D unclear. Germline V gene data show CDR1 as SGDLS and CDR2 as YYNGEE. V lost 0 bases, J lost 2 bases, and 3 bases lay in between. CDR3 length: 13 residues. The CDR3: CASSVDPYNEQFF. The CDR3 nucleotides read TGTGCCAGCAGCGTAGATCCCTACAATGAGCAGTTCTTC.

V and J are TRBV18 and TRBJ2-1; perhaps TRBD2 as D (7 bases). V lost 3 bases and J 4 bases, leaving 13 bases between the germline ends. Germline V gene sequence: CDR1 KGHSH, CDR2 LQKENI. The CDR3 totals 15 residues. The CDR3 protein is CASSPAGAGYNEQFF. The CDR3 region has the DNA TGTGCCAGCTCACCGGCGGGGGCGGGATACAATGAGCAGTTCTTC.

The chain joins TRBV7-2 to TRBJ1-2; no reliable D call. Trimming removed 1 base at V and 5 bases at J, with 8 bases between. This CDR3 has 13 residues. The germline V gene has CDR1 SGHTA and CDR2 FQGNSA. The DNA of the CDR3 is TGTGCCAGCAGCTTAGGTCGGGTATATGGCTACACCTTC. It translates to CASSLGRVYGYTF.

The rearrangement joins TRBV7-2 to TRBJ2-1, with a weak D call TRBD2 (6 bases). Germline-derived CDR1 and CDR2 are SGHTA and FQGNSA. The CDR3 runs 14 residues. V lost 1 base to trimming and J lost 7 bases, with 11 bases between them. The CDR3 DNA sequence: TGTGCCAGCAGCTTAGTGGGCGGGATGAATGAGCAGTTCTTC. This translates into CASSLVGGMNEQFF.

This chain uses TRBV5-1 with TRBJ2-1, with D uncertain. The V and J ends lost 5 bases and 3 bases respectively, with 12 bases between them. Germline V gives CDR1 SGHRS, CDR2 YFSETQ. The length of the CDR3 is 14 residues. This chain's CDR3 is CASRLGFGYNEQFF. For the CDR3, the DNA is TGCGCCAGCAGACTTGGATTCGGCTACAATGAGCAGTTCTTC.

V usage is TRBV5-5 and J usage is TRBJ2-7; tentatively, D is TRBD1 or TRBD2 (5 bases each). The germline CDR1 and CDR2 sequences are SGHKS and YYEKEE (reference sequence). V gave up 10 bases and J gave up 3 bases, with 11 bases separating them. The CDR3 length is 11 residues. The CDR3 DNA reads TGTGCCCGGGACCGATACTACGAGCAGTACTTC. Its protein product is CARDRYYEQYF.

This chain joins TRBV30 and TRBJ2-1, with D possibly TRBD1 on 5 matching bases. This CDR3 has 13 amino acids. The ends were cut back, 3 bases at V and 2 bases at J, with 8 bases in the middle. Germline loops: CDR1 GTSNPN, CDR2 SVGIG (reference sequence). The CDR3 is CAWRAGPYNEQFF. DNA for the CDR3: TGTGCCTGGAGAGCAGGGCCCTACAATGAGCAGTTCTTC.

This clone has only one observation. The V call is TRBV6-5, the J call TRBJ1-6; no firm D call. V was pared by 5 bases and J by 9 bases, with 11 bases between. The germline V gene encodes CDR1 MNHEY and CDR2 SVGAGI. CDR3 size: 13 residues. CDR3 sequence: CASSQPTGSPLHF. The CDR3 nucleotides are TGTGCCAGCAGTCAACCCACGGGTTCACCCCTCCACTTT.

V and J are TRBV30 and TRBJ1-3; D gene uncertain. Deletions cut 0 bases from V and 0 bases from J, with 9 bases between. This CDR3 has 15 residues. Germline V gives CDR1 GTSNPN, CDR2 SVGIG (reference sequence). The CDR3 reads CAWSVRVLSGNTIYF. Here the CDR3 DNA reads TGTGCCTGGAGTGTGCGGGTTCTCTCTGGAAACACCATATATTTT.

The chain is built from TRBV19 and TRBJ2-1; TRBD2 agrees at 14 bases. The germline gives CDR1 LNHDA, CDR2 SQIVND (reference sequence). Trimming cost V 6 bases and J 3 bases; bases outside gene matches: 4. The CDR3 totals 16 residues. In DNA form, the CDR3 reads TGTGCCAGTAGGGGACTAGCGGGAGCGGACTACAATGAGCAGTTCTTC. It specifies CASRGLAGADYNEQFF.

This chain connects TRBV7-2 to TRBJ2-1, with no clear D. The V gene's germline CDR1 is SGHTA and CDR2 FQGNSA. Trimming removed 5 bases at V and 2 bases at J, with 10 bases between. The CDR3 contains 14 residues. The CDR3 spells CASSPKGPYNEQFF. The CDR3 DNA sequence: TGTGCCAGCAGCCCAAAGGGCCCCTACAATGAGCAGTTCTTC.

This clone occurred once. The chain couples TRBV6-1 to TRBJ2-2; D gene unclear. Germline CDR1 is MNHNS and CDR2 is SASEGT. The length of the CDR3 is 11 residues. Trimming cost V 5 bases and J 6 bases, with 4 bases left between them. The CDR3 loop is CASSPSGELFF. For the CDR3, the DNA is TGTGCCAGCAGTCCCTCCGGGGAGCTGTTTTTT.

CDR3 coding DNA: TGCGCCAGCAGTTCGTGGGCCTATGGCTACACCTTC. It translates to CASSSWAYGYTF. V and J are TRBV10-2 and TRBJ1-2; no clear D. This CDR3 is 12 amino acids long. Germline CDR1 reads WSHSY; CDR2 reads SAAADI. V was trimmed by 5 bases and J by 4 bases, leaving 8 bases between them.

The rearrangement joins TRBV28 to TRBJ1-5; unclear D gene. Germline-derived CDR1 and CDR2 are MDHEN and SYDVKM. Between the trimmed V and J ends, which lost 3 bases and 2 bases, there was a span of 5 bases. This CDR3 comprises 13 residues. The CDR3 protein is CASSFVGNQPQHF. In DNA form, the CDR3 reads TGTGCCAGCAGTTTCGTGGGCAATCAGCCCCAGCATTTT.

The chain joins TRBV9 to TRBJ2-2, with D perhaps TRBD2 (6 bases). V lost 0 bases to trimming and J lost 6 bases, with 12 bases between them. Per the germline V gene, CDR1 is SGDLS and CDR2 is YYNGEE. The CDR3 has 15 amino acids. The chain's CDR3 is CASSVAGDGAGELFF. CDR3 sequence (DNA): TGTGCCAGCAGCGTAGCGGGAGACGGGGCCGGGGAGCTGTTTTTT.

The gene calls are TRBV5-1 and TRBJ2-7; D gene ambiguous. V lost 4 bases, J lost 5 bases, and 10 bases lay in between. The germline V gene has CDR1 SGHRS and CDR2 YFSETQ. This CDR3 is built from 12 residues. CDR3 sequence (DNA): TGCGCCAGCAGCACCAGTCCGGACGAGCAGTACTTC. This codes for CASSTSPDEQYF.